This T cell receptor beta chain was found in a study of graft-versus-host responses after intestinal transplantation (dated by TCRdb to the early 2020s). Regarding the study in general: Multivisceral, liver-intestinal, or isolated intestinal transplants were received by the recipients. All recipients received anti-thymocyte globulin induction followed by maintenance tacrolimus and steroids for around three years. After intestinal transplantation, graft-versus-host and host-versus-graft alloreactive T cell clones were followed in the graft, circulation and bone marrow using bulk TCR-beta CDR3 sequencing. To identify alloreactive clones, pre-transplant mixed lymphocyte reaction products were sequenced and compared with unstimulated pre-transplant donor and recipient T cells. The cohort enrolled 24 intestinal transplant recipients, one of whom was a retransplant, and 3 patients without pretransplant specimens were excluded. Donor T cell macrochimerism was defined as a peak of at least 4% donor T cells among recipient peripheral blood mononuclear cells. Rather than going through the commercial service, samples from three later patients were sequenced in-house on an Illumina MiSeq and processed with MiXCR.

Comment on this clone: What antigen it recognizes has not been identified. Base qualities are not provided; no much larger clone lies one nucleotide away.

The sample's time point, from its label and the paper: cells obtained before transplantation from donor or recipient. CD3+CD4+ and CD3+CD8+ populations were FACS-sorted from unstimulated pre-transplant donor and recipient cells taken from spleen or lymph nodes. General conclusions and limits of the study: GvH clones turned up in recipient bone marrow, with some appearing earlier in ileal mucosa or blood, a pattern consistent with an intestinal mucosal origin. The conclusions were limited by the relatively low number and heterogeneity of the intestinal transplant patients. Early after transplant, peak levels of circulating GvH clones were associated with declines in HvG clones. High GvH to HvG T cell clonal ratios were observed in the allografts of patients with donor T cell macrochimerism.

The library came from the immunoSEQ multiplex PCR assay. For most patients, genomic DNA was isolated with the Qiagen DNeasy Blood and Tissue Kit and shipped frozen to Adaptive Biotechnologies for TCR sequencing. Adaptive Biotechnologies carried out high-throughput TCR-beta CDR3 sequencing of genomic DNA for most patients. Per the original workflow: Adaptive's ImmunoSEQ software supplied the TCR sequencing data for 15 to 20 patients, while MiXCR and VDJtools were used to process a few other patients. CD4 versus CD8 sorting errors were corrected by removing sequences found in both subsets at a frequency ratio below 5:1. CDR3 nucleotide sequences shared by donor and recipient were removed because the origin of these sequences could not be assigned. To count as alloreactive, a clone needed at least 2-fold expansion over unstimulated cells and a minimum CFSE-low frequency of 0.002% (template counts) or 0.001% (read counts). Clones were considered mappable if detected in sequenced pre-transplant spleen, lymph node, or MLR CFSE-low populations of the donor or recipient. Cumulative frequency of alloreactive clones was calculated as a percentage of all sequences weighted by copy number. This is the immuneACCESS table as TCRdb keeps it, with only in-frame sequences that have V and J called. A part of the clones is gone; compared with another copy, unresolved V genes explain less than half, and the rest is unexplained. V, J and clone size reflect that table, while D and trimming were determined from the DNA. The sample includes more than 65,000 clones, with less than 95% observed a single time. The ten largest account for 7.6% of the sample.

The CDR3 holds 16 amino acids from the cysteine to the phenylalanine. Kept here is only the CDR3 DNA, which spans 48 bases and is read in frame from base 1. CDR1 MNHEY and CDR2 SVGAGI were looked up in the germline V gene. V loses 2 bases, J loses 4 bases, and the germline ends lie 14 bases apart. The starting material was unstimulated CD8+ T cells sorted from spleen or lymph node cells, obtained before transplant. This TCR was recovered from a human donor who was the organ donor for an intestinal transplant. The chain is encoded by TRBV6-5 joined to TRBJ1-4; D gene: possibly TRBD1, on 6 matching bases. The DNA reads TGTGCCAGCAGTTACACGGGGGGCGCATTTAATGAAAAACTGTTTTTT. This gives the protein CASSYTGGAFNEKLFF.